The source of this TCR beta chain is a study of beta chain features in type 1 diabetes. For the study at large: Across the samples, 90 million to 120 million sorted cells were examined in total.

This clone occurred a few times. Its antigen remains unknown. Study results and limitations: The naive, central memory and Treg TCRB repertoires of patients appeared to be more similar to one another than those of healthy donors. Patients with Type 1 diabetes showed moderately but significantly shorter TCRB CDR3s in all four CD4+ subsets. Type 1 diabetes patients had fewer VDJ junction insertions and more deletions.

Isolated RNA was reverse transcribed in full, so expressed TCRB transcripts were sequenced. Only in-frame clones appear in the TCRdb table, and some are missing; sequencing was by immunoSEQ multiplex PCR. The profile covers approximately 150,000 clones, with roughly a tenth appearing a single time and roughly 1.4% taken by the ten largest. Trimming shortened V by 7 bases and J by 6 bases, and 18 bases separated the two germline ends. The length of the CDR3 is 15 residues. Germline lookup yields CDR1 SGHAT and CDR2 FQNNGV. The specimen sequenced was naive CD4+ T cells from blood. The chain employs TRBV11-2 and TRBJ2-2, with D tentatively TRBD1 (6 bases). The clonotype was recovered from a man aged 18 to 35 in good health. CDR3 sequence: CASIFVQGAAGELFF. In nucleotides, the CDR3 is TGTGCCAGCATCTTCGTACAGGGAGCGGCCGGGGAGCTGTTTTTT.